The source of this TCR beta chain is a study of shared clonotypes between healthy human individuals. The overall study: Donors were a couple of women and a few men aged 18 to 49.

Generated by immunoSEQ multiplex PCR, the TCRdb table keeps only in-frame clones and is missing some. This table holds under 2,500,000 clones, nearly 97% found once. Whole-study results and caveats: Deeper or shallower sequencing was expected to change how clonotypes are shared among donors.

The CDR3 runs to 12 residues. Germline values: CDR1 MDHEN, CDR2 SYDVKM. V trimming: 8 bases; J trimming: 7 bases; junction bases outside the gene matches: 8. This clone was recorded once. Its target is unknown. The sample taken for sequencing was naive CD4+ T cells sorted from blood. The subset is: CD45RA+ positively selected. The chain recombines TRBV28 with TRBJ2-7, with TRBD1 identical over 7 bases. The sequence derives from a man aged 18 to 29 in good health. The CDR3 region is CASEGQLGEQYF. CDR3 nucleotides: TGTGCCAGCGAGGGACAGCTGGGGGAGCAGTACTTC.